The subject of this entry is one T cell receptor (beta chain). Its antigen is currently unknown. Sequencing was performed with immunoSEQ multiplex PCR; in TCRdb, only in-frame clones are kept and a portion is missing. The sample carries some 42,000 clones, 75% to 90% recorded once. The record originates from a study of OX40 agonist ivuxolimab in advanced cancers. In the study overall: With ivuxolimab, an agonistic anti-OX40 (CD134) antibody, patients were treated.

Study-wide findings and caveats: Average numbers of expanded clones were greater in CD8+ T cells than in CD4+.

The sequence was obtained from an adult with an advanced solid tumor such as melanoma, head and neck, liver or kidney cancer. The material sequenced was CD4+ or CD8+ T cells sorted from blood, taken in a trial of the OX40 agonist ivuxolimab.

CDR3 residues: CASSLGQGQGYTF. The CDR3 DNA reads TGTGCCAGCAGCTTAGGACAGGGGCAAGGCTACACCTTC. The chain uses TRBV7-9 and TRBJ1-2; 8 bases match TRBD1. Germline CDR1 SEHNR, CDR2 FQNEAQ (reference sequence). The junction had 3 bases not matched to a gene; V was cut back by 1 base and J by 8 bases. This CDR3 spans 13 amino acids.